This T cell receptor (beta chain) was documented in a study of T cell responses to AZD1222 COVID-19 vaccine. Study results and caveats: Of the AZD1222 recipients, only 5 to 7 were seropositive at baseline. Spike as a whole was targeted by vaccine-associated CD4 TCRs, dominant at 160-218 and 743-854. Repertoire sampling was restricted to post-peak T cell response timepoints.

Assay used: immunoSEQ multiplex PCR; TCRdb lists only in-frame clones, some missing. Of more than 95,000 clones listed, approximately 90% are singletons. As concerns this clone: Antigen unknown.

The V gene lost 5 bases and the J gene lost 1 base, with 12 bases spanning the gap. The CDR3 totals 14 residues. Germline lookup yields CDR1 SEHNR and CDR2 FQNEAQ (reference sequence). The rearrangement uses TRBV7-9 and TRBJ2-7; D is undetermined. This receptor was taken from an adult who received the AZD1222 COVID-19 vaccine. The source material was peripheral blood, sampled 28 days after the second AZD1222 dose. This chain's CDR3 is CASSPAMRSYEQYF. CDR3 DNA sequence: TGTGCCAGCAGCCCGGCGATGAGATCCTACGAGCAGTACTTC.